This T cell receptor beta chain was found in a study of technical replicates of blood from a handful of donors. The repertoire was sequenced with immunoSEQ multiplex PCR; TCRdb's copy has only in-frame clones and lacks some. The table includes about 64,000 clones, 75% to 90% detected once. CDR3 size: 12 residues. CDR1 and CDR2 from the germline V gene are GTSNPN and SVGIG (reference sequence). V was clipped by 8 bases and J by 4 bases; unmatched bases: 5. This receptor was identified in a human donor in good health. Some clones in this sample may be carry-over from other donors' samples. This chain uses TRBV30 with TRBJ2-5; 9 nucleotides align to TRBD2. The sample consisted of PBMCs. The CDR3 coding sequence is TGTGCCACCAAACTAGCGGGAGAGACCCAGTACTTC. Encoded protein: CATKLAGETQYF.